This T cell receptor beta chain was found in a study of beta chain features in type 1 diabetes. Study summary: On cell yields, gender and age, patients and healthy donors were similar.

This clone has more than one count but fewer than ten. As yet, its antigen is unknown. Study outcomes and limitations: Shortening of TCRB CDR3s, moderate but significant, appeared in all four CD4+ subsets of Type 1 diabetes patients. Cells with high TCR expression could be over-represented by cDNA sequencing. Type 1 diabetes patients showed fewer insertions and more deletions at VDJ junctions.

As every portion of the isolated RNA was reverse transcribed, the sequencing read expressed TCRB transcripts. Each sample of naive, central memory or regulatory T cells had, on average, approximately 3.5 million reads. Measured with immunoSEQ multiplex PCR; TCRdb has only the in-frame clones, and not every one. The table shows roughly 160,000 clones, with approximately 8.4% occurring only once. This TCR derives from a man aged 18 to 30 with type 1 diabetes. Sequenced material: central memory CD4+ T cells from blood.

The CDR3 bases are TGTGCCAGCAGCCCGCCCCTTAGATATAGCACCGGGGAGCTGTTTTTT. This gives the protein CASSPPLRYSTGELFF. The chain uses TRBV7-8 and TRBJ2-2; D is ambiguous. Germline values: CDR1 SGHVS, CDR2 FQNEAQ. The V end was cut by 5 bases, the J end by 4 bases, with 17 bases between. CDR3 length equals 16 residues.